This is a list of T cell receptor beta chains from one sample in a study of cytotoxic CD8 clonotypes in ibrutinib-treated CLL. Profiling relied on immunoSEQ multiplex PCR, and the TCRdb table lists in-frame clones only, not all of them. The sample contains about 86,000 clones, about 86% of which appear only once. This specimen consisted of PBMCs, obtained before ibrutinib treatment. All receptors come from a human donor with chronic lymphocytic leukemia. Each CDR3 is given with its conserved first and last residue. D genes are given only for firm matches. Only some rows state a clone size, as once, few, many or a class for expanded clones.

TRBD2,16,TRBV5-3,TRBJ2-1,-,TGTGCCAGAAGCGGGTCCGGGACTAGCGGGAGCGGAGAGCAGTTCTTC,CARSGSGTSGSGEQFF
TRBD2,16,TRBV5-4,TRBJ2-3,-,TGTGCCAGCAGCTTGGGCTGGGCGGGAGCCAAAGATACGCAGTATTTT,CASSLGWAGAKDTQYF
TRBD2,13,TRBV30,TRBJ2-1,-,TGTGCCGGTGGACTGGCGGGAGTTCGGGAGCAGTTCTTC,CAGGLAGVREQFF
TRBD2,15,TRBV7-8,TRBJ2-1,-,TGTGCCAGCAGCTTAGTTAGGACTAGCTACAATGAGCAGTTCTTC,CASSLVRTSYNEQFF
-,15,TRBV21-1,TRBJ2-1,-,TGTGCCAGCAGCAAGGGTAGCGGACCCCTCAATGAGCAGTTCTTC,CASSKGSGPLNEQFF
TRBD2,11,TRBV20-1,TRBJ2-7,once,TGCAGTGGGTGGGGGGGTCTCGAGCAGTACTTC,CSGWGGLEQYF
TRBD2,15,TRBV5-1,TRBJ2-7,once,TGCGCCAGCAGCTTGGAGTTGACGGGAGGGCGAGAGCAGTACTTC,CASSLELTGGREQYF
-,12,TRBV5-1,TRBJ2-5,-,TGCGCCAGCTGGAGCAGCGGAGAGACCCAGTACTTC,CASWSSGETQYF
TRBD2,17,TRBV11-2,TRBJ2-7,-,TGTGCCAGCAGCTCCGAGACTAGCGGGAGGGCCCGCCGAGAGCAGTACTTC,CASSSETSGRARREQYF
-,19,TRBV6-8,TRBJ2-7,-,TGTGCCAGCAGTTATTTCCCTACCTTTTCGGTGTTGGGCTCCTACGAGCAGTACTTC,CASSYFPTFSVLGSYEQYF
-,14,TRBV18,TRBJ1-1,-,TGTGCCAGCTCACCGCACCCAGGTGAATCAGAAGCTTTCTTT,CASSPHPGESEAFF
TRBD1,15,TRBV6-1,TRBJ2-7,-,TGTGCCAGCAGATGGTACCAGGGGGACTCCTACGAGCAGTACTTC,CASRWYQGDSYEQYF
TRBD1,15,TRBV7-2,TRBJ1-2,-,TGTGCCAGCAGCTTAGTCCGGACAGGGGATTATGGCTACACCTTC,CASSLVRTGDYGYTF
-,16,TRBV5-1,TRBJ2-3,once,TGCGCCAGCAGCTTTTCCTACGACCAAAGCACAGATACGCAGTATTTT,CASSFSYDQSTDTQYF
-,14,TRBV6-6,TRBJ1-5,-,TGTGCCAGCAGTCCGACGGGCAGCAATCAGCCCCAGCATTTT,CASSPTGSNQPQHF
-,15,TRBV7-3,TRBJ1-4,-,TGTGCCAGCAGCATACGAGGAGGGCCTAATGAAAAACTGTTTTTT,CASSIRGGPNEKLFF
TRBD1,16,TRBV19,TRBJ1-5,-,TGTGCCAGTATCCAAAGGACAGGGAACCTCAATCAGCCCCAGCATTTT,CASIQRTGNLNQPQHF
-,13,TRBV2,TRBJ1-2,-,TGTGCCAGCAGGCCAGAACAGGGCTATGGCTACACCTTC,CASRPEQGYGYTF
TRBD2,14,TRBV5-6,TRBJ2-7,-,TGTGCCAGCAGCGCGAGAATAGCGGGCTACGAGCAGTACTTC,CASSARIAGYEQYF
TRBD1,14,TRBV29-1,TRBJ1-2,-,TGCAGCGTTGAAGCCCTACAGGGGGCCTATGGCTACACCTTC,CSVEALQGAYGYTF
TRBD1,13,TRBV29-1,TRBJ2-5,-,TGCAGCGTGCAAACAGGGGGGCAAGAGACCCAGTACTTC,CSVQTGGQETQYF
-,15,TRBV7-2,TRBJ1-2,once,TGTGCCAGCAGCCCCGAACCGGGTGTTCTCTATGGCTACACCTTC,CASSPEPGVLYGYTF
-,15,TRBV4-2,TRBJ2-7,-,TGTGCCAGCAGCCAAGGACCAGCAGCAGCCTACGAGCAGTACTTC,CASSQGPAAAYEQYF
-,18,TRBV14,TRBJ2-3,-,TGTGCCAGCAGCCAAGACCCTGGACGACTACCTGGGCCAGATACGCAGTATTTT,CASSQDPGRLPGPDTQYF
-,14,TRBV19,TRBJ2-7,-,TGTGCCAGTAGTAGCAAGGCCCCCTCCTACGAGCAGTACTTC,CASSSKAPSYEQYF
-,17,TRBV9,TRBJ2-2,-,TGTGCCAGCAGCGTAGGTTTCAGGGACTCCTTGGGTGGGGAGCTGTTTTTT,CASSVGFRDSLGGELFF
TRBD2,15,TRBV4-2,TRBJ2-7,-,TGTGCCAGCAGCCAAGCGGGACTAGTTGGCCACGAGCAGTACTTC,CASSQAGLVGHEQYF
-,15,TRBV5-1,TRBJ1-1,-,TGCGCCAGCAGCTTGATTACAGGGTCGGGCACTGAAGCTTTCTTT,CASSLITGSGTEAFF
-,16,TRBV28,TRBJ2-1,many,TGTGCCAGCAGTTTATATACCTCCTATCCGGACAATGAGCAGTTCTTC,CASSLYTSYPDNEQFF
-,15,TRBV19,TRBJ1-1,-,TGTGCCAGTACCAACCCCCGAGGGGAGTACACTGAAGCTTTCTTT,CASTNPRGEYTEAFF
-,15,TRBV5-8,TRBJ2-7,-,TGTGCCAGCAGCCAAAATGCCGGGACCGTCTACGAGCAGTACTTC,CASSQNAGTVYEQYF
-,16,TRBV4-2,TRBJ2-1,-,TGTGCCAGCAGCCAAGATCCGGGGTCAGTTAACAATGAGCAGTTCTTC,CASSQDPGSVNNEQFF
TRBD1,15,TRBV7-8,TRBJ2-1,-,TGTGCCAGCAGCCAAGACAGGGGCTCCTACAATGAGCAGTTCTTC,CASSQDRGSYNEQFF
-,15,TRBV11-2,TRBJ1-1,-,TGTGCCAGCAGGATTGATATCGGACAGACTATTGAAGCTTTCTTT,CASRIDIGQTIEAFF
TRBD1,12,TRBV27,TRBJ1-2,-,TGTGCCAGCAGTCGACAGGGCTATGGCTACACCTTC,CASSRQGYGYTF
TRBD2,16,TRBV27,TRBJ2-1,-,TGTGCCAGCAGGAGAGAGCGGGACTTAATCTACAATGAGCAGTTCTTC,CASRRERDLIYNEQFF
-,15,TRBV7-2,TRBJ1-2,-,TGTGCCAGCAGCCCGGTGGCAGGGCGAGACTATGGCTACACCTTC,CASSPVAGRDYGYTF
-,14,TRBV12-5,TRBJ2-5,-,TGTGCTAGTGGTTTCGTCCCCGGTAGGGAGACCCAGTACTTC,CASGFVPGRETQYF
-,15,TRBV13,TRBJ2-2,once,TGTGCCAGCAGCCCGGCCGTCAAGAACACCGGGGAGCTGTTTTTT,CASSPAVKNTGELFF
TRBD1,16,TRBV5-4,TRBJ2-5,-,TGTGCCAGCAGTCCTCCGGGACAGAGAACCCAAGAGACCCAGTACTTC,CASSPPGQRTQETQYF
TRBD1,14,TRBV30,TRBJ1-2,-,TGTGCCTGGAGTGTAGGACAGGGGAGCTATGGCTACACCTTC,CAWSVGQGSYGYTF